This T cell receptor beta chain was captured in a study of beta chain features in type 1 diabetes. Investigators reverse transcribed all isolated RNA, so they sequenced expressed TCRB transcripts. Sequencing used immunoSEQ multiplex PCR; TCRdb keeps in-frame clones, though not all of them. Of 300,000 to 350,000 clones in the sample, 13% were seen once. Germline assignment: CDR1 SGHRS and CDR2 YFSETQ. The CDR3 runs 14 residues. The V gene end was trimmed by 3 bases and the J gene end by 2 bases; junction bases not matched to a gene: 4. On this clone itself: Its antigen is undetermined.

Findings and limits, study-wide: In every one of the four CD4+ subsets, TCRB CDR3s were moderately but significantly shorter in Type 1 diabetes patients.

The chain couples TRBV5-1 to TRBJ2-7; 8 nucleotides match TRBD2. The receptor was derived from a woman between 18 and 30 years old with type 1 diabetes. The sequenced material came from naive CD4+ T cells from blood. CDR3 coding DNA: TGCGCCAGCAGCTCAGGACTAGCCACCTACGAGCAGTACTTC. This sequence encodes CASSSGLATYEQYF.